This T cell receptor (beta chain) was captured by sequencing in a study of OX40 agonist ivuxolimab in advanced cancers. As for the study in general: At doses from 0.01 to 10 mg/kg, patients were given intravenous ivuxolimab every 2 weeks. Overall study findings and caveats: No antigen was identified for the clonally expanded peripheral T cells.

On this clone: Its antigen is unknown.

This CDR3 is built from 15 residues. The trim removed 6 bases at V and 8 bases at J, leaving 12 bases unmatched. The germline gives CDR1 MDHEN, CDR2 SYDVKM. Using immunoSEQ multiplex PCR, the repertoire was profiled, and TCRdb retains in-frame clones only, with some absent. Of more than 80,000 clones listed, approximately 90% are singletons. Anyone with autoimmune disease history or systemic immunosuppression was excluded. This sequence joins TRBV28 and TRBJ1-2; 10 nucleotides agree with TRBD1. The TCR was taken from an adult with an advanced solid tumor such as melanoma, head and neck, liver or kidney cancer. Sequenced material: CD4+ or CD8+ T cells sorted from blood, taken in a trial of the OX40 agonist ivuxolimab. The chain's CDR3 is CASRSTGGSMGGYTF. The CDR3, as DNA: TGTGCCAGCAGGTCGACAGGGGGCTCGATGGGAGGCTACACCTTC.